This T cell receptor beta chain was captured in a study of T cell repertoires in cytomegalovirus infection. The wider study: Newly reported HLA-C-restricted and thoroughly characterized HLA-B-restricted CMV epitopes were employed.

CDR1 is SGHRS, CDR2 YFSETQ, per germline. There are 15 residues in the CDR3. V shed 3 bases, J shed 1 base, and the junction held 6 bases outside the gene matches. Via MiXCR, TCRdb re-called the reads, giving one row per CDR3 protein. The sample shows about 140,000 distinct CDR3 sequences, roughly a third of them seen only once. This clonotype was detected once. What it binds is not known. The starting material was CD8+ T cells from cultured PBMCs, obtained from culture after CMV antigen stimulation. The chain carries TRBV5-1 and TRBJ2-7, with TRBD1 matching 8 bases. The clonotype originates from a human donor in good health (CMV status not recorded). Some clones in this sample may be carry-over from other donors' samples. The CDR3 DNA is TGCGCCAGCAGCTCGACAGGGGTGGCGTCCTACGAGCAGTACTTC. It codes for CASSSTGVASYEQYF.